The 18 T cell receptor beta chains in this list originate from one sample, sequenced in a study of blood T cell repertoires in COVID-19. TCRdb's copy holds only in-frame clones and misses some; the assay was immunoSEQ multiplex PCR. The table shows around 290,000 clones, with about nine tenths occurring only once. The source material was PBMCs or T cells enriched from blood (not recorded which). These receptors were obtained from a woman aged 40 to 49 who had recovered from COVID-19.

This sequence joins TRBV15 and TRBJ2-3; D is ambiguous. In germline, CDR1 is LNHNV, CDR2 YYDKDF (reference sequence). The CDR3 sequence is 17 residues long. V lost 0 bases, J lost 0 bases, and 13 bases lay in between. CDR3 protein: CATSRDREQPSTDTQYF. As DNA, the CDR3 is TGTGCCACCAGCAGAGATCGTGAGCAACCTAGCACAGATACGCAGTATTTT.

This rearrangement joins TRBV7-8 to TRBJ1-1; TRBD1 might be the D (5 bases). With 2 bases removed from V and 1 base from J, the gap between germline ends came to 14 bases. Germline loops: CDR1 SGHVS, CDR2 FQNEAQ. The CDR3 totals 16 residues. Written as DNA, the CDR3 is TGTGCCAGCAGCTTATACCAAATCGGGGGGAACACTGAAGCTTTCTTT. It codes for CASSLYQIGGNTEAFF.

The chain couples TRBV10-3 to TRBJ2-3; TRBD1 matches 8 bases. CDR1 is ENHRY and CDR2 is SYGVKD in the germline V gene. J gave up 1 base and V 6 bases, and 12 bases lay outside the gene matches. CDR3 size: 17 residues. The DNA of the CDR3 is TGTGCCATCAGCCGAGCGCGGACAGGGATGGGCACAGATACGCAGTATTTT. It specifies CAISRARTGMGTDTQYF.

The chain recombines TRBV3-1 (or the pseudogene TRBV3-2) with TRBJ2-7; D is undetermined. Germline CDR1 LGHDT, CDR2 YNNKEL (reference sequence). The CDR3 has 14 residues. Trimming stripped 4 bases from V and 5 bases from J, with 15 bases between. The CDR3 region is CASSPRLAADEQYF. CDR3 DNA: TGTGCCAGCAGCCCCCGACTGGCGGCGGACGAGCAGTACTTC.

This clone is a singleton in its sample. The chain couples TRBV6-1 to TRBJ2-7; 10 bases match TRBD1. From germline, CDR1 is MNHNS and CDR2 SASEGT. Trimming took 2 bases from V and 12 from J; bases not matched to a gene: 4. CDR3 size: 12 residues. The DNA of the CDR3 is TGTGCCAGCAGTGAAAGCGACAGGGGGCTGTACTTC. Translated: CASSESDRGLYF.

The gene calls are TRBV14 and TRBJ1-2; D perhaps matches TRBD1 (5 bases). Germline V gene sequence: CDR1 SGHDN, CDR2 FVKESK. The V end lost 2 bases, the J end lost 7 bases, and 11 bases lay between the germline ends. The CDR3 extends over 13 amino acids. The CDR3 region has the DNA TGTGCCAGCAGCCAACGGGACTTCCCTGGCTACACCTTC. Its protein is CASSQRDFPGYTF.

Ten or more counts support this clone. The chain has TRBV7-9 and TRBJ1-4, with D maybe TRBD1 (6 bases). Germline V gives CDR1 SEHNR, CDR2 FQNEAQ (reference sequence). The CDR3 covers 13 residues. Trimming removed 7 bases from V and 8 bases from J, with 14 bases in between. The CDR3 loop is CASTRGAGEKLFF. In nucleotides, the CDR3 is TGTGCCAGCACCCGGGGGGCAGGCGAAAAACTGTTTTTT.

Note on this clone: One end of the junction fails to match germline, which may point to a read error. The chain links TRBV7-9 to TRBJ2-5; 8 positions match TRBD1. The CDR3 is 11 residues long. CDR1 and CDR2 from the germline V gene are SEHNR and FQNEAQ (reference sequence). The CDR3 DNA reads TGTGCCAGCAGCCTCGCAGGGGGCCGGCACTTC. It yields the protein CASSLAGGRHF.

The CDR3: CASSFTENTEAFF. CDR3 sequence (DNA): TGTGCCAGCAGCTTTACAGAGAACACTGAAGCTTTCTTT. This chain uses TRBV5-5 with TRBJ1-1; D gene unclear. The CDR3 totals 13 residues. Germline CDR1 reads SGHKS; CDR2 reads YYEKEE (reference sequence). V lost 2 bases to trimming and J lost 1 base, with 6 bases between them. Using reference TRBV5-5 and TRBJ1-1 for the parts outside the CDR3, the full variable domain is DAGVTQSPTHLIKTRGQQVTLRCSPISGHKSVSWYQQVLGQGPQFIFQYYEKEERGRGNFPDRFSARQFPNYSSELNVNALLLGDSALYLCASSFTENTEAFFGQGTRLTVV.

The chain carries TRBV19 and TRBJ1-5, with D perhaps matching TRBD1 (5 bases). The germline V gene encodes CDR1 LNHDA and CDR2 SQIVND (reference sequence). V lost 8 bases and J 0 bases, leaving 11 bases between the germline ends. The CDR3 is 14 residues long. The DNA of the CDR3 is TGTGCCAGTCGCAGGGAAAATAGCAATCAGCCCCAGCATTTT. Residues: CASRRENSNQPQHF.

This chain links TRBV18 with TRBJ1-1; no definite D call. CDR1 is KGHSH, CDR2 LQKENI, per germline. The CDR3 consists of 16 residues. V was pared by 1 base and J by 0 bases, with 12 bases between. In DNA, the CDR3 is TGTGCCAGCTCACCACGGGCAGGAAACATGAACACTGAAGCTTTCTTT. Residues: CASSPRAGNMNTEAFF. The full variable domain, rest sourced from reference TRBV18 and TRBJ1-1, is NAGVMQNPRHLVRRRGQEARLRCSPMKGHSHVYWYRQLPEEGLKFMVYLQKENIIDESGMPKERFSAEFPKEGPSILRIQQVVRGDSAAYFCASSPRAGNMNTEAFFGQGTRLTVV.

The chain links TRBV28 to TRBJ2-1; D unresolved. The CDR3 length is 11 residues. Between the trimmed V and J ends, which lost 7 bases and 7 bases, there was a span of 8 bases. Per germline, CDR1 MDHEN and CDR2 SYDVKM. This CDR3 reads CASTGSNEQFF. For the CDR3, the DNA is TGTGCCAGCACAGGTTCGAATGAGCAGTTCTTC.

This clone occurred once. The chain is built from TRBV7-2 and TRBJ2-7, with 9 bases that match TRBD2. Germline lookup yields CDR1 SGHTA and CDR2 FQGNSA. CDR3 size: 15 residues. V dropped 2 bases and J dropped 5; count of bases not matched to a gene: 7. The CDR3: CASSLSPAGGDEQYF. CDR3 nucleotides: TGTGCCAGCAGCTTAAGTCCAGCGGGAGGCGACGAGCAGTACTTC.

As DNA, the CDR3 is TGTGCCAGCAGTTACTCGGGACAGGACACCGGGGAGCTGTTTTTT. Its protein is CASSYSGQDTGELFF. The chain combines TRBV6-2 or TRBV6-3 with TRBJ2-2; 8 bases align to TRBD1. CDR1 MNHEY and CDR2 SVGEGT come from the germline V gene. With V trimmed by 0 bases and J by 3 bases, 0 bases remained unmatched. The CDR3 runs to 15 residues.

V and J are TRBV12-3 or TRBV12-4 and TRBJ1-2; 7 nucleotides align to TRBD1. The CDR3 totals 13 residues. V was pared by 5 bases and J by 5 bases, with 5 bases of the junction left unmatched. The CDR3 loop reads CASSPGQSYGYTF. CDR3 bases: TGTGCCAGCAGTCCGGGACAGTCTTATGGCTACACCTTC.

The chain links TRBV27 to TRBJ2-1; TRBD2 agrees at 8 bases. V lost 3 bases and J lost 7; bases outside the gene matches: 8. The CDR3 sequence is 15 residues long. Germline V CDR1 and CDR2: MNHEY, SMNVEV (reference sequence). The CDR3 loop is CASSFLTSGGNEQFF. CDR3 DNA sequence: TGTGCCAGCAGTTTTCTCACCTCGGGGGGGAATGAGCAGTTCTTC.

The J gene is TRBJ2-1, the V gene TRBV28; 10 bases line up with TRBD2. The CDR3 runs to 17 residues. V lost 2 bases to trimming and J lost 5 bases; unmatched junction nucleotides: 9. In germline, CDR1 is MDHEN, CDR2 SYDVKM. The CDR3 sequence: CASSLPQGAGGHNEQFF. The CDR3, as DNA: TGTGCCAGCAGTTTACCCCAGGGAGCGGGGGGGCACAATGAGCAGTTCTTC.

The chain uses TRBV5-6 and TRBJ1-1; TRBD1 agrees at 7 bases. Germline V CDR1 and CDR2: SGHDT, YYEEEE. V trimming: 2 bases; J trimming: 5 bases; junction bases outside the gene matches: 15. CDR3 size: 17 residues. The CDR3 DNA sequence: TGTGCCAGCAGCTTAGGTTTGGGGCAACTACAGGGGACTGAAGCTTTCTTT. Its translation is CASSLGLGQLQGTEAFF.